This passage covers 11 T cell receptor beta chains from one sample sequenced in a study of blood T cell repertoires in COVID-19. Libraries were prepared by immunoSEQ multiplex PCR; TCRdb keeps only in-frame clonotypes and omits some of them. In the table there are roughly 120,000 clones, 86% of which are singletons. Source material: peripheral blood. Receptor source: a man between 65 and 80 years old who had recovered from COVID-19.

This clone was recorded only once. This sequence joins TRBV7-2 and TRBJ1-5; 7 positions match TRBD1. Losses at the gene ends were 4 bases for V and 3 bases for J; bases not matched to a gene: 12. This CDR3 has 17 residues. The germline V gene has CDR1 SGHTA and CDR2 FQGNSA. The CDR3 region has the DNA TGTGCCAGCAGCTCCTGGATACCGGGACAGCTCAATCAGCCCCAGCATTTT. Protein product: CASSSWIPGQLNQPQHF.

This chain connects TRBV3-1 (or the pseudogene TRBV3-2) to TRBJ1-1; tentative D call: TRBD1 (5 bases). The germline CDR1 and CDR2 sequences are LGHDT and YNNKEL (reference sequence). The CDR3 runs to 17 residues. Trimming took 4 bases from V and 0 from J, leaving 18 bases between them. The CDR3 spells CASSPGPGERLNTEAFF. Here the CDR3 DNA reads TGTGCCAGCAGCCCAGGGCCTGGGGAACGTCTGAACACTGAAGCTTTCTTT.

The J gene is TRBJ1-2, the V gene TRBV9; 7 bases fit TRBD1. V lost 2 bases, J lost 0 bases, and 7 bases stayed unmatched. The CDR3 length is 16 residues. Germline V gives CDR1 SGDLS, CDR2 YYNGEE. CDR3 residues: CASSVRDSRSNYGYTF. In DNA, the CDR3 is TGTGCCAGCAGCGTGAGGGACAGTCGCTCTAACTATGGCTACACCTTC.

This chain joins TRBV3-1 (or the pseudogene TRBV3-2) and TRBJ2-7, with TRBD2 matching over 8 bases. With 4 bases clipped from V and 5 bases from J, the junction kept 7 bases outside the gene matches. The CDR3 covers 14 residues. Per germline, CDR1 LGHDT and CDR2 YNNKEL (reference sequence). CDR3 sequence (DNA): TGTGCCAGCAGCCTCCTCGGGGGGGGCAACGAGCAGTACTTC. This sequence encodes CASSLLGGGNEQYF.

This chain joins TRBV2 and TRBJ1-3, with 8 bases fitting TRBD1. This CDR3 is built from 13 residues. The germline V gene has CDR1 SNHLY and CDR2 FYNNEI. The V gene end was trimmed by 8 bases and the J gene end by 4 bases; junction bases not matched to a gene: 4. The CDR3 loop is CASHRTGGNTIYF. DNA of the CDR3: TGTGCCAGCCATCGGACAGGGGGAAACACCATATATTTT.

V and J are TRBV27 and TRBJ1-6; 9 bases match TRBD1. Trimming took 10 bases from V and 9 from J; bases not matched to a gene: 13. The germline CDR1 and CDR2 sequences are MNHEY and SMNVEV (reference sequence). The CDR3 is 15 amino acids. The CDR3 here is CATALSQGASSPLHF. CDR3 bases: TGTGCCACAGCGCTATCACAGGGGGCAAGTTCACCCCTCCACTTT.

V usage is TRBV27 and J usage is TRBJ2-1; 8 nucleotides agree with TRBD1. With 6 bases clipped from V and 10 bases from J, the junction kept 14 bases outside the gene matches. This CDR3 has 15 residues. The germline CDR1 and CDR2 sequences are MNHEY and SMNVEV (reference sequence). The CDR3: CASSPLDREKGEQFF. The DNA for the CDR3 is TGTGCCAGCAGCCCCCTGGACAGGGAGAAGGGGGAGCAGTTCTTC.

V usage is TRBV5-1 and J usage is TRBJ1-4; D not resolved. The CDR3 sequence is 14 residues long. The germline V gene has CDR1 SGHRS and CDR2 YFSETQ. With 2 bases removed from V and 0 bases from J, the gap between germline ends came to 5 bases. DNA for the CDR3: TGCGCCAGCAGCTTCAGTGCAACTAATGAAAAACTGTTTTTT. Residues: CASSFSATNEKLFF.

CDR3 DNA: TGTGCCACCAGCAGGAGGACTAGCGGGGCGCACGAGCAGTACTTC. Protein sequence: CATSRRTSGAHEQYF. The chain carries TRBV15 and TRBJ2-7, with 12 bases aligning to TRBD2. The trim removed 3 bases at V and 5 bases at J, leaving 5 bases unmatched. The CDR3 loop spans 15 amino acids. Germline CDR1 reads LNHNV; CDR2 reads YYDKDF (reference sequence).

The CDR3, as DNA: TGTGCCAGCAGTTTCCGGGGGGATGAAAAACTGTTTTTT. The encoded protein is CASSFRGDEKLFF. The chain is built from TRBV27 and TRBJ1-4; the D gene is possibly TRBD1 (5 bases). The V end was cut by 3 bases, the J end by 6 bases, with 8 bases between. This CDR3 spans 13 amino acids. Germline V gives CDR1 MNHEY, CDR2 SMNVEV (reference sequence).

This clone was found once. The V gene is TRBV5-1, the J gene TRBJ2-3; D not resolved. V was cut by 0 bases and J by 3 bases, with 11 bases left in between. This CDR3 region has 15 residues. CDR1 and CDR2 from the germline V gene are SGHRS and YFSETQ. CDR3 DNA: TGCGCCAGCAGCTTGGAGAGCGTTTGGACAGATACGCAGTATTTT. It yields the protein CASSLESVWTDTQYF.